This T cell receptor (beta chain) was found in a study of blood T cell repertoires in COVID-19. Background on the study: The analysed material was cDNA or gDNA that came from T cells, B-cell-depleted T cells, or PBMCs.

Trimming took 0 bases from V and 5 from J, leaving 13 bases between them. Germline V CDR1 and CDR2: SGHDN, FVKESK. This CDR3 spans 15 amino acids. Produced via immunoSEQ multiplex PCR; TCRdb's table is partial and in-frame only. The sample has some 190,000 clones; roughly 82% are singletons. This receptor was taken from a woman aged 55 to 70 with COVID-19, enrolled during active disease. Sequencing was done on a sample of peripheral blood. V usage is TRBV14 and J usage is TRBJ2-5, with a possible D match to TRBD1 (6 bases). The CDR3 region is CASSQEGTLRETQYF. The CDR3 DNA reads TGTGCCAGCAGCCAAGAGGGGACACTTCGGGAGACCCAGTACTTC.